A selection of T cell receptor beta chains follows, all from one sample in a study of lymphopenia after photon versus proton radiotherapy. Repertoires were generated with immunoSEQ multiplex PCR, while TCRdb's copy carries only in-frame clones and drops some. The repertoire consists of about 58,000 clones, with around 84% occurring once and the leading ten covering roughly 2%. Here the sequenced sample was peripheral blood, taken from a patient treated with proton-based radiotherapy. These TCRs come from a man in his 60s with pancreatic cancer. The CDR3 runs from the conserved cysteine through the conserved F or W. The D gene is left open where the match is weak. For some rows the clone size is stated as once, few or many, or as a class when expanded; others skip it.

d_gene | j_gene | abundance | v_gene | CDR3aa | CDR3nt
TRBD2 | TRBJ2-7 | - | TRBV28 | CASSSLSGRAVYEQYF | TGTGCCAGCAGTTCCCTTAGCGGGAGGGCCGTCTACGAGCAGTACTTC
- | TRBJ1-1 | - | TRBV30 | CAWRLERRLEAFF | TGTGCCTGGAGGTTGGAGAGAAGACTTGAAGCTTTCTTT
- | TRBJ1-5 | - | TRBV4-1 | CASSRGAEGPGQPQHF | TGCGCCAGCAGCCGCGGGGCTGAAGGGCCGGGTCAGCCCCAGCATTTT
- | TRBJ2-2 | - | TRBV6-5 | CASSSGSGVSTGELFF | TGTGCCAGCAGTTCGGGGTCGGGAGTGTCCACCGGGGAGCTGTTTTTT
- | TRBJ1-2 | few | TRBV5-1 | CASSLSRNGYTF | TGCGCCAGCAGCTTGAGCAGAAATGGCTACACCTTC
TRBD1 | TRBJ2-1 | - | TRBV29-1 | CSVPRTGSSYNEQFF | TGCAGCGTACCTAGGACAGGGAGCTCCTACAATGAGCAGTTCTTC
TRBD1 | TRBJ1-3 | - | TRBV6-1 | CASSEPRTGTGNTIYF | TGTGCCAGCAGTGAACCTAGGACAGGGACAGGAAACACCATATATTTT
TRBD1 | TRBJ1-1 | - | TRBV6-5 | CASRRTGNTEAFF | TGTGCCAGCAGGCGGACAGGGAACACTGAAGCTTTCTTT
TRBD1 | TRBJ1-4 | - | TRBV4-1 | CASRDIPRDRGSANEKLFF | TGCGCCAGCAGGGACATACCGAGGGACAGAGGGTCTGCTAATGAAAAACTGTTTTTT
TRBD2 | TRBJ2-3 | many | TRBV9 | CASSVSGRGADTQYF | TGTGCCAGCAGCGTAAGCGGGAGGGGGGCAGATACGCAGTATTTT
- | TRBJ1-6 | - | TRBV6-1 | CASSGLDNSPLHF | TGTGCCAGCAGTGGGTTGGATAATTCACCCCTCCACTTT
- | TRBJ2-2 | once | TRBV28 | CASSSYADGTGELFF | TGTGCCAGCAGTAGCTACGCCGACGGGACCGGGGAGCTGTTTTTT
- | TRBJ2-1 | - | TRBV11-2 | CASSIRGGRWGPEQFF | TGTGCCAGCAGCATAAGGGGTGGGAGGTGGGGGCCCGAGCAGTTCTTC
- | TRBJ1-1 | once | TRBV5-4 | CASSLANSNTEAFF | TGTGCCAGCAGCTTGGCCAACAGCAACACTGAAGCTTTCTTT
- | TRBJ2-6 | - | TRBV2 | CASSVGPPLLFGANVLTF | TGTGCCAGCAGTGTTGGTCCCCCCCTCTTATTTGGGGCCAACGTCCTGACTTTC
TRBD2 | TRBJ2-3 | - | TRBV5-1 | CASSSGGGRATDTQYF | TGCGCCAGCAGCTCGGGGGGCGGGAGGGCCACAGATACGCAGTATTTT
TRBD2 | TRBJ2-3 | - | TRBV5-6 | CASSLGIGGRSTDTQYF | TGTGCCAGCAGCTTGGGTATAGGCGGGAGAAGCACAGATACGCAGTATTTT
TRBD1 | TRBJ2-4 | - | TRBV28 | CASSSFGDRVIAKNIQYF | TGTGCCAGCAGTTCATTCGGGGACAGGGTGATAGCCAAAAACATTCAGTACTTC
- | TRBJ1-6 | - | TRBV2 | CASSEMTGPTLHF | TGTGCCAGCAGCGAAATGACCGGACCGACCCTCCACTTT
TRBD1 | TRBJ1-3 | - | TRBV5-6 | CASSPGQGTNTIYF | TGTGCCAGCAGCCCCGGACAGGGGACAAACACCATATATTTT
TRBD2 | TRBJ2-7 | - | TRBV7-2 | CASSQRTSGKNYEQYF | TGTGCCAGCAGCCAGCGGACTAGCGGGAAAAATTACGAGCAGTACTTC
- | TRBJ1-1 | - | TRBV9 | CASSVGPNTEAFF | TGTGCCAGCAGCGTGGGGCCGAACACTGAAGCTTTCTTT
- | TRBJ1-5 | few | TRBV7-2 | CASSLIGRGRGAWHF | TGTGCCAGCAGCTTAATAGGGCGCGGGAGGGGAGCCTGGCATTTT
- | TRBJ1-5 | - | TRBV19 | CASRPTGKQPQHF | TGTGCCAGTAGACCTACAGGGAAGCAGCCCCAGCATTTT
- | TRBJ1-2 | - | TRBV6-6 | CASSRDKRNYGYTF | TGTGCCAGCAGTCGGGACAAAAGAAACTATGGCTACACCTTC
- | TRBJ2-7 | few | TRBV30 | CAWSPLTYEQYF | TGTGCCTGGAGTCCCTTGACCTACGAGCAGTACTTC
- | TRBJ2-6 | - | TRBV30 | CAWSVLSGANVLTF | TGTGCCTGGAGTGTCTTGTCAGGGGCCAACGTCCTGACTTTC
- | TRBJ2-7 | - | TRBV7-9 | CASSFNSLYEQYF | TGTGCCAGCAGCTTTAATAGTCTCTACGAGCAGTACTTC
- | TRBJ2-2 | once | TRBV4-2 | CASSQARGQGNTGELFF | TGTGCCAGCAGCCAAGCTCGTGGGCAGGGGAACACCGGGGAGCTGTTTTTT
TRBD2 | TRBJ2-1 | - | TRBV7-8 | CASSPLAGVSNEQFF | TGTGCCAGCAGCCCCCTGGCGGGAGTGAGCAATGAGCAGTTCTTC
TRBD2 | TRBJ2-3 | - | TRBV9 | CASSPTSGPSTDTQYF | TGTGCCAGCAGCCCCACTAGCGGGCCGAGCACAGATACGCAGTATTTT
- | TRBJ1-1 | - | TRBV28 | CASRPGTVNTEAFF | TGTGCCAGCAGACCCGGGACGGTGAACACTGAAGCTTTCTTT
- | TRBJ1-2 | - | TRBV19 | CASSAGNVRVGYTF | TGTGCCAGTAGTGCGGGAAACGTCCGGGTTGGCTACACCTTC
TRBD2 | TRBJ2-7 | - | TRBV10-3 | CAISEGLAGEQYF | TGTGCCATCAGTGAGGGACTAGCTGGCGAGCAGTACTTC
TRBD2 | TRBJ2-1 | few | TRBV5-6 | CASSLGLAGGSYNEQFF | TGTGCCAGCAGCTTGGGACTAGCGGGAGGTTCGTACAATGAGCAGTTCTTC
- | TRBJ2-1 | - | TRBV5-1 | CASSPGMGSVSYNEQFF | TGCGCCAGCAGCCCGGGGATGGGGAGTGTGTCCTACAATGAGCAGTTCTTC
- | TRBJ1-1 | - | TRBV6-5 | CASSQGRGNTEAFF | TGTGCCAGCAGCCAGGGGCGGGGGAACACTGAAGCTTTCTTT
- | TRBJ2-5 | - | TRBV9 | CASSVRPAQKGETQYF | TGTGCCAGCAGCGTGAGGCCGGCCCAAAAGGGGGAGACCCAGTACTTC
TRBD2 | TRBJ2-5 | - | TRBV28 | CASRQAGTGGKETQYF | TGTGCCAGCAGGCAAGCGGGGACTGGGGGGAAAGAGACCCAGTACTTC
TRBD2 | TRBJ2-7 | few | TRBV5-1 | CASSLTAGASYEQYF | TGCGCCAGCAGCTTGACAGCGGGAGCCTCCTACGAGCAGTACTTC
- | TRBJ2-1 | - | TRBV7-2 | CASSITGTSYNEQFF | TGTGCCAGCAGCATAACCGGGACGTCCTACAATGAGCAGTTCTTC
- | TRBJ2-2 | - | TRBV18 | CASSPRKGRTGELFF | TGTGCCAGCTCACCACGCAAAGGGCGCACCGGGGAGCTGTTTTTT